The 26 T cell receptor beta chains given below trace back to one sample, sequenced in a study of beta chain features in type 1 diabetes. TCRB transcripts that were expressed got sequenced, as all of the isolated RNA had been reverse transcribed. Clones were sequenced by immunoSEQ multiplex PCR, and TCRdb holds only the in-frame ones, with some missing. The repertoire holds under 350,000 clones, with approximately 8% as singletons. Sample: central memory CD4+ T cells from blood. These receptors all stem from a woman between 18 and 29 years old in good health.

The rearrangement joins TRBV28 to TRBJ1-2, with a possible D match to TRBD1 (6 bases). V lost 3 bases and J 4 bases, leaving 12 bases between the germline ends. The CDR3 contains 14 residues. Germline CDR1 and CDR2: MDHEN and SYDVKM. The CDR3 nucleotides are TGTGCCAGCAGTTTGTTACAAGGGGGCTATGGCTACACCTTC. Translating it yields CASSLLQGGYGYTF.

The CDR3 is CASSKQCGKTAYQETQYF. The CDR3 nucleotides read TGTGCCAGCAGCAAACAGTGTGGGAAGACAGCGTACCAAGAGACCCAGTACTTC. The chain is built from TRBV21-1 and TRBJ2-5; TRBD1 was called by the table and not checked on the DNA. TRBV21-1 is shown as a pseudogene. The CDR3 length is 18 residues.

This clone was seen only a few times. Written as DNA, the CDR3 is TGTGCCTGGATAGCCTTTCGACAGGGGAGGTACGAGCAGTACTTC. This codes for CAWIAFRQGRYEQYF. V and J are TRBV30 and TRBJ2-7, with 8 positions matching TRBD1. Germline V gene lookup returns CDR1 GTSNPN and CDR2 SVGIG (reference sequence). Trimming took 4 bases from V and 4 from J; bases not matched to a gene: 12. This CDR3 has 15 amino acids. The full variable domain, its missing parts supplied by reference TRBV30 and TRBJ2-7, is SQTIHQWPATLVQPVGSPLSLECTVEGTSNPNLYWYRQAAGRGLQLLFYSVGIGQISSEVPQNLSASRPQDRQFILSSKKLLLSDSGFYLCAWIAFRQGRYEQYFGPGTRLTVT.

This rearrangement joins TRBV7-3 to TRBJ1-6, with TRBD1 as a possible D gene (5 bases). In germline, CDR1 is SGHTA, CDR2 FQGTGA. V lost 0 bases, J lost 7 bases, and 7 bases lay in between. CDR3 size: 14 residues. The CDR3 sequence is CASSLTGRNSPLHF. The CDR3 DNA follows: TGTGCCAGCAGCTTAACGGGACGGAATTCACCCCTCCACTTT.

This chain joins TRBV7-9 and TRBJ1-4; no reliable D call. Germline values: CDR1 SEHNR, CDR2 FQNEAQ (reference sequence). V was cut by 0 bases and J by 4 bases, with 9 bases left in between. CDR3 size: 15 residues. For the CDR3, the DNA is TGTGCCAGCAGCTTAGCGGCCGGTGGTAATGAAAAACTGTTTTTT. Translation: CASSLAAGGNEKLFF.

The chain is built from TRBV7-9 and TRBJ1-2; 10 bases fit TRBD1. V trimming: 7 bases; J trimming: 4 bases; junction bases outside the gene matches: 9. Germline V CDR1 and CDR2: SEHNR, FQNEAQ (reference sequence). This CDR3 is 15 amino acids long. The CDR3 here is CASTTTGGRVYGYTF. In DNA, the CDR3 is TGTGCCAGCACCACGACAGGGGGCAGGGTCTATGGCTACACCTTC. Variable domain in full (rest from reference TRBV7-9 and TRBJ1-2): DTGVSQNPRHKITKRGQNVTFRCDPISEHNRLYWYRQTLGQGPEFLTYFQNEAQLEKSRLLSDRFSAERPKGSFSTLEIQRTEQGDSAMYLCASTTTGGRVYGYTFGSGTRLTVV.

This clone was observed a handful of times. A read error may account for a junction end that differs from germline. The chain recombines TRBV6-4 with TRBJ2-5; possibly TRBD2 for D (5 bases). Germline loops: CDR1 MRHNA, CDR2 SNTAGT. The length of the CDR3 is 14 residues. The CDR3 DNA reads TGTGCCAGCAGTTACTCGAGGGATTCCGAGACCCAGTACTTC. It codes for CASSYSRDSETQYF.

This clone was detected only a few times. The junction does not match germline at one end; this may be a read error. The gene calls are TRBV7-2 and TRBJ1-6, with TRBD1 matching 7 bases. The CDR3 is 15 residues long. Germline V gives CDR1 SGHTA, CDR2 FQGNSA. CDR3 protein: CASTLAGTEDSPLHF. The CDR3 nucleotides are TGTGCCAGCACCTTAGCCGGGACAGAGGATTCACCCCTCCACTTT.

The chain couples TRBV11-2 to TRBJ1-2; 7 nucleotides agree with TRBD1. Germline CDR1 SGHAT, CDR2 FQNNGV. The V gene end was trimmed by 5 bases and the J gene end by 2 bases; junction bases not matched to a gene: 5. This CDR3 is built from 14 residues. The CDR3 loop reads CASSPTTGNYGYTF. The CDR3 nucleotides are TGTGCCAGCAGCCCCACGACAGGGAACTATGGCTACACCTTC.

The chain joins TRBV27 to TRBJ1-2; maybe TRBD1 (6 bases). Looked up from germline, CDR1 is MNHEY and CDR2 is SMNVEV (reference sequence). Trimming took off 6 bases at V and 4 bases at J, with 9 bases between the two ends. There are 12 residues in the CDR3. CDR3 nucleotides: TGTGCCAGCAGGGGACATCGCTATGGCTACACCTTC. It codes for CASRGHRYGYTF.

J is TRBJ1-1 and V is TRBV29-1; the D gene is possibly TRBD1 (6 bases). The germline V and J ends were trimmed by 4 bases and 4 bases, with 16 bases remaining between them. The CDR3 has 14 residues. Germline-derived CDR1 and CDR2 are SQVTM and ANQGSEA. In nucleotides, the CDR3 is TGCAGCGTTGGCGGGGGCGTGGGTACCACTGAAGCTTTCTTT. It encodes CSVGGGVGTTEAFF.

This clone was seen ten or more times. The rearrangement uses TRBV9 and TRBJ2-3; maybe TRBD1 (5 bases). Germline loops: CDR1 SGDLS, CDR2 YYNGEE. This CDR3 is 15 amino acids long. V was cut by 3 bases and J by 3 bases, with 14 bases left in between. The CDR3 loop reads CASSGGRDITDTQYF. CDR3 in DNA: TGTGCCAGCAGCGGGGGCAGGGATATAACAGATACGCAGTATTTT.

The rearrangement uses TRBV19 and TRBJ1-2; D perhaps matches TRBD1 (6 bases). Germline CDR1 and CDR2: LNHDA and SQIVND (reference sequence). With 6 bases removed from V and 2 bases from J, the gap between germline ends came to 10 bases. The length of the CDR3 is 13 residues. CDR3: CASSDRPNYGYTF. DNA of the CDR3: TGTGCCAGTAGCGACAGGCCCAACTATGGCTACACCTTC.

The chain employs TRBV7-8 and TRBJ2-7; 7 bases align to TRBD2. In germline, CDR1 is SGHVS, CDR2 FQNEAQ. The V gene end was trimmed by 2 bases and the J gene end by 4 bases; junction bases not matched to a gene: 2. The CDR3 spans 13 residues. The CDR3 loop is CASSLLGGYEQYV. Here the CDR3 DNA reads TGTGCCAGCAGCTTACTGGGAGGGTACGAGCAGTACGTC.

The table lists this clone with a few counts. The rearrangement links TRBV27 to TRBJ2-3, with D perhaps matching TRBD2 (6 bases). Trimming left V 5 bases short and J 2 bases short, with 14 bases between. This CDR3 contains 15 residues. Looked up from germline, CDR1 is MNHEY and CDR2 is SMNVEV (reference sequence). This CDR3 reads CASSRVGGYTDTQYF. For the CDR3, the DNA is TGTGCCAGCAGTCGAGTCGGGGGATACACAGATACGCAGTATTTT.

This clone occurred many times. The J gene is TRBJ1-2, the V gene TRBV5-4; D remains unclear. Trimming removed 0 bases at V and 7 bases at J, with 7 bases between. CDR3 size: 12 residues. The V gene's germline CDR1 is SGHNT and CDR2 YYREEE (reference sequence). The DNA of the CDR3 is TGTGCCAGCAGCTTGGGCGCTTCTGGCTACACCTTC. Its translation is CASSLGASGYTF.

The chain combines TRBV28 with TRBJ1-1; 7 nucleotides match TRBD1. The CDR3 totals 16 residues. Germline CDR1 MDHEN, CDR2 SYDVKM. Unmatched junction bases numbered 9, after V lost 5 bases and J lost 0 bases. In nucleotides, the CDR3 is TGTGCCAGCAGTACCACTTCGACAGGGATGAACACTGAAGCTTTCTTT. It encodes CASSTTSTGMNTEAFF.

This clone occurred a few times. The chain combines TRBV28 with TRBJ1-1; D possibly corresponds to TRBD1 (5 bases). The V and J ends lost 11 bases and 1 base respectively, with 23 bases between them. In germline, CDR1 is MDHEN, CDR2 SYDVKM. The CDR3 contains 16 residues. CDR3 sequence (DNA): TGTGCCTCTCAGCTAAGGGGAAACAGGCCGAACACTGAAGCTTTCTTT. This gives the protein CASQLRGNRPNTEAFF.

This clone has only a few counts. The V gene is TRBV7-2, the J gene TRBJ2-7; maybe TRBD2 (6 bases). V gave up 5 bases and J gave up 4 bases, with 15 bases separating them. This CDR3 has 14 residues. The germline CDR1 and CDR2 sequences are SGHTA and FQGNSA. This CDR3 is CASSNSGSGYEQYF. The CDR3 bases are TGTGCCAGCAGCAATAGCGGAAGTGGGTACGAGCAGTACTTC.

The V gene is TRBV4-1, the J gene TRBJ1-3; 7 bases line up with TRBD1. The CDR3 extends over 16 amino acids. Germline V gene data show CDR1 as MGHRA and CDR2 as YSYEKL. The V segment lost 0 bases and the J segment 5 bases; nucleotides outside the gene matches: 7. Here the CDR3 reads CASSQDTRTGRNTIYF. For the CDR3, the DNA is TGCGCCAGCAGCCAAGATACTCGGACAGGAAGAAACACCATATATTTT.

The chain combines TRBV14 with TRBJ2-1; D possibly corresponds to TRBD2 (5 bases). CDR1 SGHDN and CDR2 FVKESK come from the germline V gene. The CDR3 has 14 amino acids. Trimming took off 6 bases at V and 1 base at J, with 10 bases between the two ends. The CDR3 loop reads CASSVGSSYNEQFF. CDR3 in DNA: TGTGCCAGCAGTGTTGGGAGTTCCTACAATGAGCAGTTCTTC. Combining the CDR3 with reference TRBV14 and TRBJ2-1 gives the whole variable domain EAGVTQFPSHSVIEKGQTVTLRCDPISGHDNLYWYRRVMGKEIKFLLHFVKESKQDESGMPNNRFLAERTGGTYSTLKVQPAELEDSGVYFCASSVGSSYNEQFFGPGTRLTVL.

The chain combines TRBV7-9 with TRBJ2-3, with a possible D match to TRBD1 (6 bases). The germline V gene encodes CDR1 SEHNR and CDR2 FQNEAQ (reference sequence). V lost 1 base, J lost 0 bases, and 11 bases lay in between. The CDR3 covers 16 residues. CDR3 loop: CASSLVDRLSTDTQYF. The CDR3 nucleotides are TGTGCCAGCAGCTTAGTCGACAGGTTAAGCACAGATACGCAGTATTTT.

The genes are TRBV29-1 and TRBJ1-2; possible D gene TRBD1, 5 bases. The V gene lost 3 bases and the J gene lost 6 bases, with 23 bases spanning the gap. There are 16 residues in the CDR3. CDR1 and CDR2 (germline): SQVTM, ANQGSEA. The CDR3 nucleotides are TGCAGCGTTGATCTTTTTCGGACATCTAAGGGAAATGGCTACACCTTC. Amino acid sequence: CSVDLFRTSKGNGYTF.

This clone was detected many times. The chain combines TRBV30 with TRBJ2-2, with D hard to call. V was pared by 2 bases and J by 5 bases, with 9 bases between. Germline V gives CDR1 GTSNPN, CDR2 SVGIG (reference sequence). The CDR3 runs 13 residues. The CDR3 region is CAWSPWPTGELFF. CDR3 DNA: TGTGCCTGGAGTCCCTGGCCGACCGGGGAGCTGTTTTTT.

The rearrangement uses TRBV4-2 and TRBJ2-1, with D perhaps matching TRBD1 or TRBD2 (5 bases each). Looked up from germline, CDR1 is LGHNA and CDR2 is YNFKEQ. The germline V and J ends were trimmed by 1 base and 8 bases, with 15 bases remaining between them. The CDR3 spans 15 residues. The DNA of the CDR3 is TGTGCCAGCAGCCAAGGTTGGGGGAAGGGCGATGAGCAGTTCTTC. The encoded protein is CASSQGWGKGDEQFF.

The V call is TRBV6-4, the J call TRBJ2-1; the match to TRBD2 covers 11 bases. The CDR3 has 16 amino acids. The germline gives CDR1 MRHNA, CDR2 SNTAGT. With V trimmed by 2 bases and J by 6 bases, 6 bases remained unmatched. The CDR3 sequence: CASSDHTSGRSNEQFF. In nucleotides, the CDR3 is TGTGCCAGCAGTGACCATACTAGCGGGAGATCCAATGAGCAGTTCTTC.